The clone carrying this T cell receptor (beta chain) was observed at least ten times. Unique molecular identifiers were affixed to discrete cDNA molecules within the library. TCRdb processed the RACE reads anew with MiXCR; each CDR3 protein has one entry. The sample holds approximately 350,000 distinct CDR3 sequences, about 6% seen once. These data originate in a study of human T cells and chemical hapten exposure. Whole-study context: After 6 days, upper back 0.01% DPC patch tests were scored.

Germline V gene data show CDR1 as SGHAT and CDR2 as FQNNGV. The junction had 13 bases not matched to a gene; V was cut back by 4 bases and J by 1 base. This CDR3 is 18 amino acids long. Described time point: patch test 2, 6 weeks after DPC sensitization. Treatment meaning: therapeutic diphenylcyclopropenone sensitization with weekly scalp DPC. Sequences were derived from whole blood, sampled in connection with sensitization to the hapten diphenylcyclopropenone (DPC). The receptor was isolated from a woman aged 18 to 35 with alopecia areata. Some clones in this sample may be carry-over from other donors' samples. The chain links TRBV11-2 to TRBJ1-2; 9 nucleotides agree with TRBD1. The CDR3 nucleotides are TGTGCCAGCAGCTCCCTTCGCCGGACAGGGGTGGATAACTATGGCTACACCTTC. It yields the protein CASSSLRRTGVDNYGYTF.